This T cell receptor (beta chain) was obtained from a study of blood T cell repertoires in COVID-19. Some clones are missing from TCRdb's copy, which holds only in-frame ones; the method was immunoSEQ multiplex PCR. Among roughly 81,000 clones, 87% were seen once, and the ten largest hold 6.5% to 9.5%. Germline CDR1 and CDR2: LGHNA and YNFKEQ. This CDR3 is built from 17 residues. Deletions cut 0 bases from V and 5 bases from J, with 19 bases between. The sequence derives from a man aged 25-40 years with acute or convalescent COVID-19. Sequencing was performed on peripheral blood. V gene TRBV4-2 combines with J gene TRBJ2-5; D is perhaps TRBD1 (5 bases). As DNA, the CDR3 is TGTGCCAGCAGCCAAGACGCCACTCGCCAGGGTGGCGAGACCCAGTACTTC. This translates into CASSQDATRQGGETQYF.